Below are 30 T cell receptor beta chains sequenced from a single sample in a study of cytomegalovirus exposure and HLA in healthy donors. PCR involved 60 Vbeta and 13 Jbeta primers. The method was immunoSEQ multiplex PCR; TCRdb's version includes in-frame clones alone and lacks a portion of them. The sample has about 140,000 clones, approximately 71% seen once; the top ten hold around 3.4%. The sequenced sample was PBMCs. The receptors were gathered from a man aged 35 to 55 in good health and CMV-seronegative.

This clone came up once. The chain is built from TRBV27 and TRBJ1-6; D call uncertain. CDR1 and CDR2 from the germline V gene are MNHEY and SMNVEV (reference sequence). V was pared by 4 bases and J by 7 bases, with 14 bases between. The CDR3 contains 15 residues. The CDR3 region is CASSWRGRLNSPLHF. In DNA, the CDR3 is TGTGCCAGCAGTTGGAGAGGGCGGTTGAATTCACCCCTCCACTTT.

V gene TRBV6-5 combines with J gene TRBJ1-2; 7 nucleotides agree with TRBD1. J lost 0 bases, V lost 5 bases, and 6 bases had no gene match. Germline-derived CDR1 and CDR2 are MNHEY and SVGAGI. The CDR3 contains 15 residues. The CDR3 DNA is TGTGCCAGCAGTCGCGGACAGGATACTAACTATGGCTACACCTTC. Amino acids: CASSRGQDTNYGYTF.

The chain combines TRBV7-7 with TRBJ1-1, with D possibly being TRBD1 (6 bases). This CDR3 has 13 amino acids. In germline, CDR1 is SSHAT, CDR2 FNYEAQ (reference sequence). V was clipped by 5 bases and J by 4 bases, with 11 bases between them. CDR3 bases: TGTGCCAGCAGCCCCACAGGGTTCACTGAAGCTTTCTTT. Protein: CASSPTGFTEAFF.

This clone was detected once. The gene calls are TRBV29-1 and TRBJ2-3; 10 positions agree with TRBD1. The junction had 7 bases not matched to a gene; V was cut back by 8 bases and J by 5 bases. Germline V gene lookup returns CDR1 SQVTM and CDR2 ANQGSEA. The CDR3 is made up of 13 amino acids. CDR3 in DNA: TGCAGCTTGACCGGGACAGGGGTAGATACGCAGTATTTT. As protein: CSLTGTGVDTQYF.

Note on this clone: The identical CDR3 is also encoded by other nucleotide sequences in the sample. CDR3 sequence (DNA): TGCGCCAGCAGCTTGGCCGGACAGGGGGGGAACACTGAAGCTTTCTTT. It yields the protein CASSLAGQGGNTEAFF. The chain uses TRBV5-1 and TRBJ1-1, with 10 positions matching TRBD1. Germline CDR1 and CDR2: SGHRS and YFSETQ. With 0 bases clipped from V and 1 base from J, the junction kept 3 bases outside the gene matches. The CDR3 is made up of 16 amino acids.

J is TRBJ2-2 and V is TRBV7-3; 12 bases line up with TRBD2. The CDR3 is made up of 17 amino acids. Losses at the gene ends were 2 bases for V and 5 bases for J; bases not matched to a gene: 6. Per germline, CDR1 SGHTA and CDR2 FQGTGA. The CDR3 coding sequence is TGTGCCAGCAGCTTATTCCCACTAGCGGGGGGAACCGGGGAGCTGTTTTTT. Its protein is CASSLFPLAGGTGELFF.

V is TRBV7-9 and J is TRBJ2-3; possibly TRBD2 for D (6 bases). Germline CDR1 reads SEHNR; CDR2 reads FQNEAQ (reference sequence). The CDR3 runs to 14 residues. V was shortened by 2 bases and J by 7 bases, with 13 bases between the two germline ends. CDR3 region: CASSLPARGYTQYF. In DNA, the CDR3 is TGTGCCAGCAGCTTACCGGCCCGGGGGTATACGCAGTATTTT.

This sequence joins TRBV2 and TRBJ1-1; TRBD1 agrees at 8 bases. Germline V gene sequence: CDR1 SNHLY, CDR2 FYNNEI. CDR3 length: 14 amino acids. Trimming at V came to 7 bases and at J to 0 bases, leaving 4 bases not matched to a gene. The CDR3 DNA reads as TGTGCCAGCATTCCGACAGGGGTGAACACTGAAGCTTTCTTT. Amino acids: CASIPTGVNTEAFF.

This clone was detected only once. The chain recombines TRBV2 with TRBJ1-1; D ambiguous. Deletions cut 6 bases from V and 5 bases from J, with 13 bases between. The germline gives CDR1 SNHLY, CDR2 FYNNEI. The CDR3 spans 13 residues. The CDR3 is CASRTAERTEAFF. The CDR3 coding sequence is TGTGCCAGCAGAACCGCCGAGAGGACTGAAGCTTTCTTT.

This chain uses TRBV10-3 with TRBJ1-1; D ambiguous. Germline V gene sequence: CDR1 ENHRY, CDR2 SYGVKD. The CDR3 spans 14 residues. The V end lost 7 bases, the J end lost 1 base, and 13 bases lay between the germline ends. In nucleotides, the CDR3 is TGTGCCATCACCCCGAAGGCAGGGAACACTGAAGCTTTCTTT. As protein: CAITPKAGNTEAFF.

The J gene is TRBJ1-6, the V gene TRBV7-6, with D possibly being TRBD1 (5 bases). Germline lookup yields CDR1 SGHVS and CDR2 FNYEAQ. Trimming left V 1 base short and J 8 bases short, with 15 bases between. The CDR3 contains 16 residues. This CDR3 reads CASSLEIRGAYSPLHF. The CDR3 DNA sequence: TGTGCCAGCAGCTTAGAGATAAGGGGCGCCTATTCACCCCTCCACTTT.

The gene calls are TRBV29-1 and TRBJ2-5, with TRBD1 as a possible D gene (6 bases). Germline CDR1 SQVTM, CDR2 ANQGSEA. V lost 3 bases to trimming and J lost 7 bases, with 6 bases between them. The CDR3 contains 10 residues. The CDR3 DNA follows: TGCAGCGTTGAGGACAGGACCCAGTACTTC. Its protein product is CSVEDRTQYF. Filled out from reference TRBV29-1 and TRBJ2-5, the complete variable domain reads SAVISQKPSRDICQRGTSLTIQCQVDSQVTMMFWYRQQPGQSLTLIATANQGSEATYESGFVIDKFPISRPNLTFSTLTVSNMSPEDSSIYLCSVEDRTQYFGPGTRLLVL.

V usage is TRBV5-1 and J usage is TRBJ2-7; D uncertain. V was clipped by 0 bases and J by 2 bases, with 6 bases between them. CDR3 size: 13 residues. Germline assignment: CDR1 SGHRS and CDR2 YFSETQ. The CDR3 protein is CASSLGTPYEQYF. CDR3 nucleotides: TGCGCCAGCAGCTTGGGAACACCCTACGAGCAGTACTTC.

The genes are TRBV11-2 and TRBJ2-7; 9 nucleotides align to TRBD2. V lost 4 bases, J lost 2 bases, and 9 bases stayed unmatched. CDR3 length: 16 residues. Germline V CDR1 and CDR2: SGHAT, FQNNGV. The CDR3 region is CASSSYPSGAPYEQYF. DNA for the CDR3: TGTGCCAGCAGCTCGTACCCTAGCGGGGCACCCTACGAGCAGTACTTC.

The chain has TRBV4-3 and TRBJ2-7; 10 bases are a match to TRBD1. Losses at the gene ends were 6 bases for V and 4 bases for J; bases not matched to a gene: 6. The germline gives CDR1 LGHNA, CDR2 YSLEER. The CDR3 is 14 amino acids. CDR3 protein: CASSLGQGGYEQYF. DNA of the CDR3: TGCGCCAGCAGTCTCGGACAGGGGGGATACGAGCAGTACTTC.

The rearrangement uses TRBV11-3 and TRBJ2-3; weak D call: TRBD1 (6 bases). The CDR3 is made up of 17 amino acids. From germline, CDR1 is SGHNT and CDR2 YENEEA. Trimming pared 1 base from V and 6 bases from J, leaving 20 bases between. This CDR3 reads CASSLVTSGQSADTQYF. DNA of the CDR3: TGTGCCAGCAGCTTAGTGACTTCGGGACAATCGGCGGATACGCAGTATTTT. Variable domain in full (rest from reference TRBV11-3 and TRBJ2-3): EAGVVQSPRYKIIEKKQPVAFWCNPISGHNTLYWYLQNLGQGPELLIRYENEEAVDDSQLPKDRFSAERLKGVDSTLKIQPAELGDSAVYLCASSLVTSGQSADTQYFGPGTRLTVL.

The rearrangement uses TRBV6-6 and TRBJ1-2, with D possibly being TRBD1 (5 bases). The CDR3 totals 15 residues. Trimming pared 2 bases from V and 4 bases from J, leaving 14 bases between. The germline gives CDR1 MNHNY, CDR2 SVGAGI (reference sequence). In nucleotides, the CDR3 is TGTGCCAGCAGTTACCGTACCCAGGGCCCCTATGGCTACACCTTC. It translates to CASSYRTQGPYGYTF.

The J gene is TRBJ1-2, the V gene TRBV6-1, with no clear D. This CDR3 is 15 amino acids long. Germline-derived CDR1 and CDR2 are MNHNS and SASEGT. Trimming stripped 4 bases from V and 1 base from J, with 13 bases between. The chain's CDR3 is CASSATPAGNYGYTF. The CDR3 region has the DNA TGTGCCAGCAGTGCCACTCCGGCGGGTAACTATGGCTACACCTTC.

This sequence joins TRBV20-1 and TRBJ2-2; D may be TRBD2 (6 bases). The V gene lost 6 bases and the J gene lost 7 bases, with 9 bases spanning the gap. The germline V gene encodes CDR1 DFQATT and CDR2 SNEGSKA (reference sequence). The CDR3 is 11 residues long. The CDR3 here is CSARRGGELFF. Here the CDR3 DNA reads TGCAGTGCCCGGCGGGGCGGGGAGCTGTTTTTT.

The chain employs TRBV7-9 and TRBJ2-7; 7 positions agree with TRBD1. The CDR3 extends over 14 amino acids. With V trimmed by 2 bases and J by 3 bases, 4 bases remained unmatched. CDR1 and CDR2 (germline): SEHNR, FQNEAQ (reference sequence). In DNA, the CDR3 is TGTGCCAGCAGCTTATCCGGACAGGTCTACGAGCAGTACTTC. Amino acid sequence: CASSLSGQVYEQYF.

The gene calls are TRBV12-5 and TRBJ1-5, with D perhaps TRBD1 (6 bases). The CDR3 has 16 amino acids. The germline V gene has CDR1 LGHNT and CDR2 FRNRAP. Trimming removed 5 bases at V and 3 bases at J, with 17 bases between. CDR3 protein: CASGINPGHYNQPQHF. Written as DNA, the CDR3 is TGTGCTAGTGGTATAAACCCGGGACACTACAATCAGCCCCAGCATTTT.

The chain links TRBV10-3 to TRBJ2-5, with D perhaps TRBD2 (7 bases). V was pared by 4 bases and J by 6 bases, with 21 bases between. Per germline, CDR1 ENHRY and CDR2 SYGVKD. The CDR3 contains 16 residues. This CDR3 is CAISASGGAVTQTQYF. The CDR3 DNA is TGTGCCATCAGTGCCTCGGGGGGCGCGGTCACTCAGACCCAGTACTTC.

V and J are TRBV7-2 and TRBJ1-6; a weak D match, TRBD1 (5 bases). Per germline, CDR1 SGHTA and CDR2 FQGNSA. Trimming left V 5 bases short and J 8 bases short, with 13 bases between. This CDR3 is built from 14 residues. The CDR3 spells CASSPNGGDSPLHF. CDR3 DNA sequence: TGTGCCAGCAGCCCCAACGGGGGGGATTCACCCCTCCACTTT.

The DNA for the CDR3 is TGCAGCGTTGGCGGGGCAGGGGGCATGAACACTGAAGCTTTCTTT. Translated, it gives CSVGGAGGMNTEAFF. The gene calls are TRBV29-1 and TRBJ1-1; 8 bases are shared with TRBD1. J gave up 0 bases and V 4 bases, and 7 bases lay outside the gene matches. The CDR3 contains 15 residues. Germline V lookup: CDR1 SQVTM, CDR2 ANQGSEA.

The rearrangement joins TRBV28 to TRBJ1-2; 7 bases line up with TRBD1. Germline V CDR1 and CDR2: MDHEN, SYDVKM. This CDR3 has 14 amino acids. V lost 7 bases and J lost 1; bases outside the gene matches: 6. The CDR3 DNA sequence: TGTGCCAGCACCTGGGACAGCGTTAACTATGGCTACACCTTC. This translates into CASTWDSVNYGYTF.

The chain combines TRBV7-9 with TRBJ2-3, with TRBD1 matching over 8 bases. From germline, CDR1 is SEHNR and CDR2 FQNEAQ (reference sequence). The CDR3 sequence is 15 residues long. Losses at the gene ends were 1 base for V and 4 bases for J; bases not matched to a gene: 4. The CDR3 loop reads CASSLGTGRADTQYF. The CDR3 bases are TGTGCCAGCAGCTTAGGGACAGGGCGGGCAGATACGCAGTATTTT.

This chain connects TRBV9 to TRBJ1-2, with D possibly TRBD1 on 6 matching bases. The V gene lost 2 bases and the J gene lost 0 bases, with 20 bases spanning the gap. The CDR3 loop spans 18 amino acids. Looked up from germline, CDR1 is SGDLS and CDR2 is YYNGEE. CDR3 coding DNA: TGTGCCAGCAGCGTCTTGGACAGAATGATTGGGACTAACTATGGCTACACCTTC. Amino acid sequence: CASSVLDRMIGTNYGYTF.

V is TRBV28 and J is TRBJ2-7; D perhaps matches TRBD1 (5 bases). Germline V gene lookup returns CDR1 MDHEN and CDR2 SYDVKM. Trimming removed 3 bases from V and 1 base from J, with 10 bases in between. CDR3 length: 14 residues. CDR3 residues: CASSFSQGSYEQYF. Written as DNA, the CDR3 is TGTGCCAGCAGTTTTTCGCAGGGTTCCTACGAGCAGTACTTC.

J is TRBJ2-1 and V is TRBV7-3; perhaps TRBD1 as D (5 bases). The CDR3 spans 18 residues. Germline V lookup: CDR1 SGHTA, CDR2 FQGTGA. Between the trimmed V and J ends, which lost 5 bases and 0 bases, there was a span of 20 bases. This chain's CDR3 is CASSPEYRLQSSYNEQFF. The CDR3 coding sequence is TGTGCCAGCAGCCCAGAATACAGGTTGCAGAGCTCCTACAATGAGCAGTTCTTC.

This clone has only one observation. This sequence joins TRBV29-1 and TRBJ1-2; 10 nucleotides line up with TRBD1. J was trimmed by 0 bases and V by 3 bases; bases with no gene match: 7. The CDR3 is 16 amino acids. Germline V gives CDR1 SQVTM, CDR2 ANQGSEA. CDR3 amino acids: CSVESLGQGPNYGYTF. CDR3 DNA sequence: TGCAGCGTTGAGAGTCTGGGACAGGGGCCTAACTATGGCTACACCTTC.